These 29 T cell receptor beta chains were all obtained from the same sample, sequenced in a study of blood T cell repertoires in COVID-19. TCRdb's table, derived via immunoSEQ multiplex PCR, lists solely in-frame clones and lacks some. This table holds roughly 180,000 clones, around four fifths found once. The sequenced material came from PBMCs or T cells enriched from blood (not recorded which). The receptors here all came from a woman between 45 and 60 years old who had recovered from COVID-19.

The chain links TRBV7-9 to TRBJ1-4, with D unclear. Trimming took 5 bases from V and 0 from J, leaving 10 bases between them. The CDR3 is 15 residues long. The V gene's germline CDR1 is SEHNR and CDR2 FQNEAQ (reference sequence). Written as DNA, the CDR3 is TGTGCCAGCAGCGCCATGGAGGCAACTAATGAAAAACTGTTTTTT. The encoded protein is CASSAMEATNEKLFF.

This clone has a single count. The V and J genes are TRBV29-1 and TRBJ1-5; maybe TRBD1 (5 bases). The CDR3 is made up of 13 amino acids. The V gene lost 4 bases and the J gene lost 1 base, with 8 bases spanning the gap. The germline V gene has CDR1 SQVTM and CDR2 ANQGSEA. This CDR3 reads CSVADNSNQPQHF. As DNA, the CDR3 is TGCAGCGTTGCGGACAACAGCAATCAGCCCCAGCATTTT.

The V and J genes are TRBV28 and TRBJ1-6, with D perhaps matching TRBD1 (6 bases). Germline V gene data show CDR1 as MDHEN and CDR2 as SYDVKM. V was cut by 6 bases and J by 4 bases, with 19 bases left in between. This CDR3 contains 17 residues. The CDR3 bases are TGTGCCAGCAGCCCCGGGGGGGCAGGAGGATATAATTCACCCCTCCACTTT. This translates into CASSPGGAGGYNSPLHF.

This chain uses TRBV30 with TRBJ1-4, with 9 bases that match TRBD1. CDR1 is GTSNPN, CDR2 SVGIG, per germline (reference sequence). Unmatched junction bases numbered 9, after V lost 3 bases and J lost 10 bases. The CDR3 is 14 residues long. The DNA for the CDR3 is TGTGCCTGGAGCGCGACAGGGACAGGGAGAAAACTGTTTTTT. It codes for CAWSATGTGRKLFF.

A remark on this clone: Other DNA sequences in the same sample also yield this CDR3. The V call is TRBV5-6, the J call TRBJ1-3; D possibly corresponds to TRBD1 (6 bases). There are 13 residues in the CDR3. Germline CDR1 is SGHDT and CDR2 is YYEEEE. Trimming shortened V by 2 bases and J by 6 bases, and 9 bases separated the two germline ends. The CDR3: CASSLGGVNTIYF. In nucleotides, the CDR3 is TGTGCCAGCAGCTTAGGGGGGGTAAACACCATATATTTT. The entire variable domain, with the rest obtained from reference TRBV5-6 and TRBJ1-3, is as follows: DAGVTQSPTHLIKTRGQQVTLRCSPKSGHDTVSWYQQALGQGPQFIFQYYEEEERQRGNFPDRFSGHQFPNYSSELNVNALLLGDSALYLCASSLGGVNTIYFGEGSWLTVV.

The chain couples TRBV6-5 to TRBJ1-5; 12 bases fit TRBD1. The CDR3 totals 14 residues. Trimming removed 10 bases from V and 7 bases from J; junction bases left unmatched: 8. CDR1 is MNHEY, CDR2 SVGAGI, per germline. The CDR3 coding sequence is TGTGCCACCAGGGACAGGGGGCCTAGGCAGCCCCAGCATTTT. Residues: CATRDRGPRQPQHF.

This clone was counted once. Here the CDR3 reads CASSQIRDRGRDGYTF. The CDR3 nucleotides read TGTGCCAGCAGCCAAATACGGGACAGGGGGCGCGATGGCTACACCTTC. V is TRBV7-9 and J is TRBJ1-2; 12 positions agree with TRBD1. The trim removed 5 bases at V and 6 bases at J, leaving 10 bases unmatched. This CDR3 has 16 amino acids. Per the germline V gene, CDR1 is SEHNR and CDR2 is FQNEAQ (reference sequence).

Notes on this clone: The same CDR3 is also encoded by other DNA sequences in this sample. The V call is TRBV2, the J call TRBJ1-2; 8 bases agree with TRBD1. Germline CDR1 reads SNHLY; CDR2 reads FYNNEI. V lost 6 bases, J lost 4 bases, and 1 base stayed unmatched. The CDR3 length is 12 residues. The CDR3 protein is CASRGQGYGYTF. The CDR3 DNA reads TGTGCCAGCAGAGGACAGGGCTATGGCTACACCTTC. The variable domain in full, with the rest retrieved from reference TRBV2 and TRBJ1-2, is EPEVTQTPSHQVTQMGQEVILRCVPISNHLYFYWYRQILGQKVEFLVSFYNNEISEKSEIFDDQFSVERPDGSNFTLKIRSTKLEDSAMYFCASRGQGYGYTFGSGTRLTVV.

The V and J genes are TRBV18 and TRBJ2-3; 8 nucleotides align to TRBD2. CDR1 is KGHSH and CDR2 is LQKENI in the germline V gene. J was trimmed by 4 bases and V by 3 bases; bases with no gene match: 0. The CDR3 loop spans 13 amino acids. The CDR3 region is CASSPGGADTQYF. The CDR3 nucleotides are TGTGCCAGCTCACCCGGGGGGGCAGATACGCAGTATTTT. The entire variable domain, with the rest obtained from reference TRBV18 and TRBJ2-3, is as follows: NAGVMQNPRHLVRRRGQEARLRCSPMKGHSHVYWYRQLPEEGLKFMVYLQKENIIDESGMPKERFSAEFPKEGPSILRIQQVVRGDSAAYFCASSPGGADTQYFGPGTRLTVL.

This clone appeared once. This chain joins TRBV30 and TRBJ1-2; 10 nucleotides match TRBD1. The V gene end was trimmed by 0 bases and the J gene end by 11 bases; junction bases not matched to a gene: 12. The CDR3 runs 15 residues. The germline gives CDR1 GTSNPN, CDR2 SVGIG (reference sequence). CDR3 sequence: CAWSVGGTGALRYTF. CDR3 coding DNA: TGTGCCTGGAGTGTAGGAGGGACAGGGGCCTTGAGGTACACCTTC.

The rearrangement uses TRBV19 and TRBJ1-2, with a possible D match to TRBD1 (6 bases). V dropped 1 base and J dropped 6 bases, with 15 bases sitting between them. CDR3 length: 15 residues. The germline V gene encodes CDR1 LNHDA and CDR2 SQIVND (reference sequence). CDR3 amino acids: CASSIVGRGDHGYTF. The CDR3 DNA follows: TGTGCCAGTAGTATAGTCGGCAGGGGCGATCATGGCTACACCTTC.

J is TRBJ2-3 and V is TRBV5-4, with D possibly TRBD2 on 5 matching bases. The CDR3 loop spans 13 amino acids. Germline assignment: CDR1 SGHNT and CDR2 YYREEE (reference sequence). Trimming removed 0 bases from V and 4 bases from J, with 6 bases in between. The CDR3 bases are TGTGCCAGCAGCTTGGGAGCGGCAGATACGCAGTATTTT. Translation gives CASSLGAADTQYF.

This chain uses TRBV10-3 with TRBJ2-3; 14 bases map to TRBD2. The CDR3 is 16 amino acids. The J segment lost 6 bases and the V segment lost 6 bases, leaving 8 bases of the junction unmatched. The germline V gene encodes CDR1 ENHRY and CDR2 SYGVKD. For the CDR3, the DNA is TGTGCCATCAGAAAGGGACTAGCGGGGGACCCGGATACGCAGTATTTT. Protein product: CAIRKGLAGDPDTQYF.

This chain joins TRBV10-3 and TRBJ2-5, with TRBD1 matching 12 bases. The CDR3 loop spans 15 amino acids. The V gene end was trimmed by 6 bases and the J gene end by 5 bases; junction bases not matched to a gene: 7. CDR1 is ENHRY and CDR2 is SYGVKD in the germline V gene. This chain's CDR3 is CAISGGTGGWETQYF. The CDR3, as DNA: TGTGCCATCAGCGGGGGGACAGGGGGCTGGGAGACCCAGTACTTC.

The chain links TRBV2 to TRBJ1-1; TRBD1 agrees at 7 bases. CDR3 size: 17 residues. V lost 6 bases to trimming and J lost 3 bases; unmatched junction nucleotides: 16. The germline gives CDR1 SNHLY, CDR2 FYNNEI. CDR3 bases: TGTGCCAGCAGCGCTACTTGGGACAGTACCTGGGACACTGAAGCTTTCTTT. Amino acids: CASSATWDSTWDTEAFF.

The gene calls are TRBV29-1 and TRBJ2-1, with D maybe TRBD2 (6 bases). The CDR3 has 15 residues. Trimming took 5 bases from V and 9 from J, leaving 23 bases between them. Per the germline V gene, CDR1 is SQVTM and CDR2 is ANQGSEA. CDR3 sequence (DNA): TGCAGCGTTCGCCCGGGACTCGACCCTTCGGGTGAGCAGTTCTTC. This translates into CSVRPGLDPSGEQFF.

V usage is TRBV5-6 and J usage is TRBJ2-3; 12 positions agree with TRBD2. Germline CDR1 SGHDT, CDR2 YYEEEE. There are 17 residues in the CDR3. Trimming at V came to 1 base and at J to 0 bases, leaving 3 bases not matched to a gene. Written as DNA, the CDR3 is TGTGCCAGCAGCTTGAGGACTAGCGGGGCTAGCACAGATACGCAGTATTTT. The encoded protein is CASSLRTSGASTDTQYF.

Concerning this clone itself: This sequence is one base from a far larger clone and is likely a read error. The chain joins TRBV28 to TRBJ1-2; 7 bases match TRBD1. The germline CDR1 and CDR2 sequences are MDHEN and SYDVKM. This CDR3 has 13 residues. Trimming removed 6 bases from V and 4 bases from J; junction bases left unmatched: 5. The CDR3 bases are TGTGCCAGCAGACCCGGGACAGTCTATGGCTACACCTTC. Translation gives CASRPGTVYGYTF.

The chain couples TRBV10-2 to TRBJ2-3; D ambiguous. Deletions cut 8 bases from V and 6 bases from J, with 18 bases between. This CDR3 comprises 14 residues. In germline, CDR1 is WSHSY, CDR2 SAAADI. The CDR3 nucleotides read TGCGCCAGCGGCAAACCGACAACTTGGGATACGCAGTATTTT. The encoded protein is CASGKPTTWDTQYF.

The gene calls are TRBV12-3 or TRBV12-4 and TRBJ1-2; TRBD1 matches at 7 bases. V dropped 6 bases and J dropped 7; count of bases not matched to a gene: 8. This CDR3 region has 13 residues. The CDR3 DNA is TGTGCCAGCAGCTGGGACAGCCTCCTTGGCTACACCTTC. Its translation is CASSWDSLLGYTF.

This chain links TRBV5-1 with TRBJ1-1, with 8 positions matching TRBD1. CDR1 is SGHRS, CDR2 YFSETQ, per germline. V trimming: 4 bases; J trimming: 5 bases; junction bases outside the gene matches: 7. CDR3 size: 14 residues. The CDR3 DNA sequence: TGCGCCAGCAGCACTGACAGGGGCGTGACTGAAGCTTTCTTT. Residues: CASSTDRGVTEAFF. Using reference TRBV5-1 and TRBJ1-1 for the parts outside the CDR3, the full variable domain is KAGVTQTPRYLIKTRGQQVTLSCSPISGHRSVSWYQQTPGQGLQFLFEYFSETQRNKGNFPGRFSGRQFSNSRSEMNVSTLELGDSALYLCASSTDRGVTEAFFGQGTRLTVV.

This chain joins TRBV7-2 and TRBJ2-1; 7 nucleotides line up with TRBD2. Germline CDR1 SGHTA, CDR2 FQGNSA. The CDR3 loop spans 16 amino acids. V lost 5 bases and J lost 1; bases outside the gene matches: 8. The CDR3 nucleotides read TGTGCCAGCAGCATACAGTCGGGGGGTTCCTACAATGAGCAGTTCTTC. Translation gives CASSIQSGGSYNEQFF.

The rearrangement uses TRBV25-1 and TRBJ1-5, with 7 bases aligning to TRBD1. Germline V CDR1 and CDR2: MGHDK, SYGVNS. J lost 1 base, V lost 3 bases, and 0 bases had no gene match. This CDR3 has 14 amino acids. Here the CDR3 DNA reads TGTGCCAGCAGTGAGACAGGGAGCAATCAGCCCCAGCATTTT. It codes for CASSETGSNQPQHF.

The chain has TRBV28 and TRBJ1-1; D is ambiguous. The germline V gene encodes CDR1 MDHEN and CDR2 SYDVKM. Trimming cost V 7 bases and J 0 bases, with 9 bases left between them. The length of the CDR3 is 13 residues. CDR3 coding DNA: TGTGCCAGCAAATTGAACATGAACACTGAAGCTTTCTTT. Its protein product is CASKLNMNTEAFF.

The V call is TRBV18, the J call TRBJ2-5, with 7 nucleotides matching TRBD1. Germline V CDR1 and CDR2: KGHSH, LQKENI. J lost 2 bases, V lost 3 bases, and 3 bases had no gene match. The CDR3 sequence is 14 residues long. CDR3 residues: CASSPGTAQETQYF. CDR3 coding DNA: TGTGCCAGCTCACCCGGGACAGCACAAGAGACCCAGTACTTC.

The chain links TRBV7-8 to TRBJ2-1; a possible D gene is TRBD2 (5 bases). V was shortened by 3 bases and J by 0 bases, with 12 bases between the two germline ends. Germline V gene lookup returns CDR1 SGHVS and CDR2 FQNEAQ. The CDR3 consists of 16 residues. CDR3 in DNA: TGTGCCAGCAGCTTCTTTACCAGCGGCTCCTACAATGAGCAGTTCTTC. Amino acids: CASSFFTSGSYNEQFF.

The V gene is TRBV5-1, the J gene TRBJ2-2; TRBD2 agrees at 8 bases. Unmatched junction bases numbered 2, after V lost 0 bases and J lost 1 base. Germline lookup yields CDR1 SGHRS and CDR2 YFSETQ. The CDR3 extends over 16 amino acids. This CDR3 reads CASSLASGRNTGELFF. The CDR3 coding sequence is TGCGCCAGCAGCTTGGCCAGCGGGAGGAACACCGGGGAGCTGTTTTTT.

The chain joins TRBV19 to TRBJ1-1, with TRBD1 identical over 12 bases. The CDR3 is 14 amino acids. The J segment lost 10 bases and the V segment lost 9 bases, leaving 12 bases of the junction unmatched. Germline loops: CDR1 LNHDA, CDR2 SQIVND (reference sequence). Here the CDR3 DNA reads TGTGCCAGCTGGGACAGGGGGCGCCCCCCGGGAGCTTTCTTT. Translating gives CASWDRGRPPGAFF.

This clone turned up a few times. The chain carries TRBV4-1 and TRBJ1-5; D remains unclear. The CDR3 is made up of 15 amino acids. Germline V CDR1 and CDR2: MGHRA, YSYEKL. Trimming took off 6 bases at V and 4 bases at J, with 16 bases between the two ends. CDR3 sequence: CASSLTGVINQPQHF. The CDR3 DNA reads TGCGCCAGCAGTCTAACCGGGGTAATAAATCAGCCCCAGCATTTT.